The 19 T cell receptor beta chains reported below all come from one sample, sequenced in a study of blood T cell repertoires in COVID-19. Sequencing used immunoSEQ multiplex PCR; TCRdb keeps in-frame clones, though not all of them. The data contain 50,000 to 70,000 clones, more than 65% of them singletons. The sequencing input was peripheral blood. These receptors were taken from a woman aged 60-75 years with acute or convalescent COVID-19.

The chain has TRBV5-1 and TRBJ2-3, with 15 bases that match TRBD2. The CDR3 covers 18 residues. The V and J ends lost 2 bases and 5 bases, in that order; junction bases with no gene match: 9. CDR1 is SGHRS and CDR2 is YFSETQ in the germline V gene. CDR3 coding DNA: TGCGCCAGCAGCTTAGAAGGACTAGCGGGGGGGCGTAAAGATACGCAGTATTTT. The encoded protein is CASSLEGLAGGRKDTQYF.

This sequence joins TRBV7-8 and TRBJ2-3; maybe TRBD2 (7 bases). This CDR3 region has 15 residues. Trimming stripped 1 base from V and 7 bases from J, with 15 bases between. Germline V lookup: CDR1 SGHVS, CDR2 FQNEAQ. The DNA for the CDR3 is TGTGCCAGCAGCTTAGGAACGGGGGGCGGGCATACGCAGTATTTT. Protein product: CASSLGTGGGHTQYF.

CDR3 nucleotide sequence: TGTGCCAGCAGTGAATGGGCGGGAGCTTTCTTT. This gives the protein CASSEWAGAFF. V is TRBV6-1 and J is TRBJ1-1; D is undetermined. The germline V gene encodes CDR1 MNHNS and CDR2 SASEGT. CDR3 length: 11 amino acids. Trimming stripped 2 bases from V and 10 bases from J, with 8 bases between.

The chain has TRBV7-8 and TRBJ1-1; 9 bases are a match to TRBD1. V dropped 4 bases and J dropped 4; count of bases not matched to a gene: 10. CDR3 size: 16 residues. Germline V gives CDR1 SGHVS, CDR2 FQNEAQ. CDR3 nucleotide sequence: TGTGCCAGCAGCTCCGGACAGGGGCCGGATGGCACTGAAGCTTTCTTT. It encodes CASSSGQGPDGTEAFF. Drawing the rest from reference TRBV7-8 and TRBJ1-1, the complete variable domain is GAGVSQSPRYKVAKRGQDVALRCDPISGHVSLFWYQQALGQGPEFLTYFQNEAQLDKSGLPSDRFFAERPEGSVSTLKIQRTQQEDSAVYLCASSSGQGPDGTEAFFGQGTRLTVV.

The chain uses TRBV19 and TRBJ1-1; D uncertain. Deletions cut 1 base from V and 0 bases from J, with 6 bases between. The CDR3 extends over 14 amino acids. CDR1 and CDR2 from the germline V gene are LNHDA and SQIVND (reference sequence). Here the CDR3 reads CASSIGGLNTEAFF. The CDR3 nucleotides are TGTGCCAGTAGTATAGGAGGGCTGAACACTGAAGCTTTCTTT.

This chain links TRBV12-3 or TRBV12-4 with TRBJ2-1, with D maybe TRBD2 (5 bases). The CDR3 has 12 amino acids. V was clipped by 6 bases and J by 6 bases, with 9 bases between them. The CDR3 coding sequence is TGTGCCAGCAGGGACTCAACCAATGAGCAGTTCTTC. Its protein is CASRDSTNEQFF.

The chain has TRBV5-1 and TRBJ1-2; 9 nucleotides line up with TRBD1. Germline V CDR1 and CDR2: SGHRS, YFSETQ. The trim removed 3 bases at V and 2 bases at J, leaving 5 bases unmatched. The CDR3 is 15 amino acids. The CDR3 DNA is TGCGCCAGCAGCTGGGGTGGGACAGGGAACTATGGCTACACCTTC. This sequence encodes CASSWGGTGNYGYTF.

The J gene is TRBJ1-4, the V gene TRBV5-1, with 8 bases identical to TRBD1. CDR1 is SGHRS, CDR2 YFSETQ, per germline. J lost 4 bases, V lost 4 bases, and 6 bases had no gene match. This CDR3 region has 15 residues. DNA of the CDR3: TGCGCCAGCAGCCGCGAGACAGGGGATAATGAAAAACTGTTTTTT. Amino acid sequence: CASSRETGDNEKLFF.

The V and J genes are TRBV28 and TRBJ2-4, with no clear D. CDR1 is MDHEN, CDR2 SYDVKM, per germline. V lost 2 bases and J 5 bases, leaving 4 bases between the germline ends. This CDR3 is built from 12 residues. The CDR3, as DNA: TGTGCCAGCAGTTTAGGAGAAAACATTCAGTACTTC. As protein: CASSLGENIQYF.

J is TRBJ1-2 and V is TRBV4-1; D is possibly TRBD1 (5 bases). The V end was cut by 0 bases, the J end by 2 bases, with 19 bases between. The germline CDR1 and CDR2 sequences are MGHRA and YSYEKL. This CDR3 spans 18 amino acids. The CDR3 loop reads CASSQDREGLGPNYGYTF. DNA of the CDR3: TGCGCCAGCAGCCAAGATCGTGAGGGACTGGGACCCAACTATGGCTACACCTTC.

The chain combines TRBV9 with TRBJ2-1; the D gene is possibly TRBD2 (6 bases). The CDR3 length is 17 residues. The V end was cut by 0 bases, the J end by 9 bases, with 22 bases between. CDR1 is SGDLS and CDR2 is YYNGEE in the germline V gene. This CDR3 reads CASSVDSWGGPVGEQFF. CDR3 in DNA: TGTGCCAGCAGCGTAGATTCCTGGGGAGGTCCTGTGGGTGAGCAGTTCTTC.

This clone was observed a handful of times. For the CDR3, the DNA is TGCAGCGTTGCCCAGGGGGTATACGAGCAGTACTTC. This encodes CSVAQGVYEQYF. This chain joins TRBV29-1 and TRBJ2-7, with 7 positions matching TRBD1. J lost 4 bases, V lost 4 bases, and 4 bases had no gene match. Germline CDR1 and CDR2: SQVTM and ANQGSEA. CDR3 length equals 12 residues.

The V call is TRBV21-1, the J call TRBJ1-4. TRBV21-1 is labeled a pseudogene. This CDR3 has 14 residues. The CDR3 DNA reads as TGTGCCAGCAGCAAGAGAGGTTATAATGAAAAACTGTTTTTT. It is translated as CASSKRGYNEKLFF.

The rearrangement joins TRBV20-1 to TRBJ1-4; D unclear. From germline, CDR1 is DFQATT and CDR2 SNEGSKA (reference sequence). The CDR3 totals 11 residues. The V and J ends lost 0 bases and 6 bases respectively, with 2 bases between them. The CDR3 bases are TGCAGTGCTAGAGACTATGAAAAACTGTTTTTT. Protein sequence: CSARDYEKLFF.

The V and J genes are TRBV5-4 and TRBJ2-1; 7 bases line up with TRBD1. Germline V CDR1 and CDR2: SGHNT, YYREEE (reference sequence). V was pared by 0 bases and J by 0 bases, with 0 bases of the junction left unmatched. The CDR3 totals 15 residues. The CDR3 coding sequence is TGTGCCAGCAGCTTGGACAGGGGCTCCTACAATGAGCAGTTCTTC. It encodes CASSLDRGSYNEQFF.

The chain carries TRBV2 and TRBJ1-2; unclear D gene. The CDR3 sequence is 13 residues long. Germline V gives CDR1 SNHLY, CDR2 FYNNEI. V lost 11 bases, J lost 1 base, and 14 bases lay in between. Written as DNA, the CDR3 is TGTGCCTGCGAACGGGTGGTTAACTATGGCTACACCTTC. Encoded protein: CACERVVNYGYTF.

The chain employs TRBV18 and TRBJ1-4, with D uncertain. The germline V and J ends were trimmed by 3 bases and 0 bases, with 14 bases remaining between them. CDR3 length: 17 residues. Germline V gene data show CDR1 as KGHSH and CDR2 as LQKENI. The CDR3 spells CASSPPYADSTNEKLFF. In DNA form, the CDR3 reads TGTGCCAGCTCACCCCCTTATGCAGACTCAACTAATGAAAAACTGTTTTTT.

V and J are TRBV5-6 and TRBJ1-6, with D perhaps matching TRBD1 (5 bases). V dropped 2 bases and J dropped 7 bases, with 7 bases sitting between them. This CDR3 has 13 amino acids. The germline V gene encodes CDR1 SGHDT and CDR2 YYEEEE. In DNA form, the CDR3 reads TGTGCCAGCAGCTTTGGGGGGAATTCACCCCTCCACTTT. Translating it yields CASSFGGNSPLHF.

This clone was seen once. The chain couples TRBV7-8 to TRBJ2-7; D possibly corresponds to TRBD2 (5 bases). Trimming took off 6 bases at V and 3 bases at J, with 6 bases between the two ends. Germline CDR1 and CDR2: SGHVS and FQNEAQ. CDR3 size: 11 residues. Written as DNA, the CDR3 is TGTGCCAGCAGTGAGGGCTACGAGCAGTACTTC. This sequence encodes CASSEGYEQYF.